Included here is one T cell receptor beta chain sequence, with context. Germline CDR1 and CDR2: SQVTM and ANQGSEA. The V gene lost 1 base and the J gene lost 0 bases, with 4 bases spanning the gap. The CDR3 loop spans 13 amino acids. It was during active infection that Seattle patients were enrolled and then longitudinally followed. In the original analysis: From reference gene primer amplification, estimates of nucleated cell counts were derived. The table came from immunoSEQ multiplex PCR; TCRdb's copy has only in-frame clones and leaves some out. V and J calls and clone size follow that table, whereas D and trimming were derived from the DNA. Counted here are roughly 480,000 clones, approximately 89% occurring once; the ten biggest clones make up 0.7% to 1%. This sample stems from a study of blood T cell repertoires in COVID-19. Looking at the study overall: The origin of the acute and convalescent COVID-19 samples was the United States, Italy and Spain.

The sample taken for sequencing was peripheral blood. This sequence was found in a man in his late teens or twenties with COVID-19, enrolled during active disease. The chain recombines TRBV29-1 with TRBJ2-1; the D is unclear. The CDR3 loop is CSVEGSSYNEQFF. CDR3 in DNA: TGCAGCGTTGAAGGGAGCTCCTACAATGAGCAGTTCTTC.